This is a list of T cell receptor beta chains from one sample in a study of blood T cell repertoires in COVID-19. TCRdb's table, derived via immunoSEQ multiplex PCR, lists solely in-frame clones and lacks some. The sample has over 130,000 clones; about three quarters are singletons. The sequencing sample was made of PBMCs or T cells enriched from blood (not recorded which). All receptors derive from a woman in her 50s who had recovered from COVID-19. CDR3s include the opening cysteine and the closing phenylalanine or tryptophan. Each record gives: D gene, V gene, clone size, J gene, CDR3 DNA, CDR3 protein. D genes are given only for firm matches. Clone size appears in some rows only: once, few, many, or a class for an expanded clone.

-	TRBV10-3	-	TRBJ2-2	TGTGCCATCAGACGCGACAAAGGAGGCACCGGGGAGCTGTTTTTT	CAIRRDKGGTGELFF
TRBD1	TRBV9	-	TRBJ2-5	TGTGCCAGCAGTTCTCAAGGGGGCCCCCAAGAGACCCAGTACTTC	CASSSQGGPQETQYF
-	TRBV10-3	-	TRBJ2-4	TGTGCCATCAGTAAGGACAGAGGGTTGGGTATGTACTTC	CAISKDRGLGMYF
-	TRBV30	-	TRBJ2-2	TGTGCCTGGAGTGTAACTGCCGGAGGAAGCACCGGGGAGCTGTTTTTT	CAWSVTAGGSTGELFF
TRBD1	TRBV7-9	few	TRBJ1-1	TGTGCCAGCAGCCAACTTGGGACAGCTCTCACTGAAGCTTTCTTT	CASSQLGTALTEAFF
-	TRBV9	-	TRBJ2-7	TGTGCCAGCAGCCCTGGGGGGTACTACGAGCAGTACTTC	CASSPGGYYEQYF
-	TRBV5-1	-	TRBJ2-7	TGCGCCAGCAGCTTGCAGGGGCCGAGCTCCTACGAGCAGTACTTC	CASSLQGPSSYEQYF
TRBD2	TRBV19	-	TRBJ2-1	TGTGCCAGTAGTATGGGTACGTGGGGACTAGGGGTCGATGAGCAGTTCTTC	CASSMGTWGLGVDEQFF
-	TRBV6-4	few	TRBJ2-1	TGTGCCAGCAGTGGACATAACTACAATGAGCAGTTCTTC	CASSGHNYNEQFF
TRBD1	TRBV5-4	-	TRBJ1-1	TGTGCCAGCAGCACCCCGACAGGGGCTGAGTATGAAGCTTTCTTT	CASSTPTGAEYEAFF
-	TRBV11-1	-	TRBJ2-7	TGTGCCAGCAGTTTGGACAGAGCCTACGAGCAGTACTTC	CASSLDRAYEQYF
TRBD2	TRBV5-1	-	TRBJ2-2	TGCGCCAGCAAAAAAGGCGGGAGCGACACCGGGGAGCTGTTTTTT	CASKKGGSDTGELFF
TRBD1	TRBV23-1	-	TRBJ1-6	TGCGCCAGCAGTCCCCTCCGGACAGGGCATTCACCCCTCCACTTT	CASSPLRTGHSPLHF
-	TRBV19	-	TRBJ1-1	TGTGCCAGTATTATGACGGGGAACACTGAAGCTTTCTTT	CASIMTGNTEAFF
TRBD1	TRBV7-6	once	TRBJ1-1	TGTGCCAGCAGCATAAGACAGGGGGATCCGGACACTGAAGCTTTCTTT	CASSIRQGDPDTEAFF
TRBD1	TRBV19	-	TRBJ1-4	TGTGCCAGTACGCGTGGCAGACCGGGACAGCGTAATGAAAAACTGTTTTTT	CASTRGRPGQRNEKLFF
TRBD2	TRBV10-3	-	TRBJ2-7	TGTGCCATCAGTGAGGGGACGGGGCTAGCGGGAGGTCCCTCCTACGAGCAGTACTTC	CAISEGTGLAGGPSYEQYF
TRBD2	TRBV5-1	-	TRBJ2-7	TGCGCCAGCAGCTTGGGGAAGGGACTAGCGGGGATCTACGAGCAGTACTTC	CASSLGKGLAGIYEQYF
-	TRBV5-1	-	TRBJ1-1	TGCGCCAGCAGCCCCACCGCGGGGAGCACTGAAGCTTTCTTT	CASSPTAGSTEAFF
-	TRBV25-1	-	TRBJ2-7	TGTGCCAGCGTACACTTCCTCGCTGACAGGCCAGGGGGGGAGCAGTACTTC	CASVHFLADRPGGEQYF
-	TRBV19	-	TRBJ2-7	TGTGCCAGTAGTCCCGAGATAGTCCGGGAAAGGTCCTACGAGCAGTACTTC	CASSPEIVRERSYEQYF
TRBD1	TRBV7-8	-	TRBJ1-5	TGTGCCAGCAGCTTAGGGACAGGAAGGTCTCAGCCCCAGCATTTT	CASSLGTGRSQPQHF
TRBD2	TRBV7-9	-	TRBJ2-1	TGTGCCAGCAGCTTAGTTGGCCCTTTGGCGGGAGGGAACAATGAGCAGTTCTTC	CASSLVGPLAGGNNEQFF
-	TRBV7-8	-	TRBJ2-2	TGTGCCAGCAGCTTCAGGCAGCGGGACACCGGGGAGCTGTTTTTT	CASSFRQRDTGELFF
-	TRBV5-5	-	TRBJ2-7	TGTGCCAGCAGCTTGTCGGGCCCGGGGGTCTACGAGCAGTACTTC	CASSLSGPGVYEQYF
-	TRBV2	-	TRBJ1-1	TGTGCCAGCAGTCGGGACTATAACACTGAAGCTTTCTTT	CASSRDYNTEAFF
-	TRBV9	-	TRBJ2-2	TGTGCCAGCAGCGTAGTCCTCACCGGGGAGCTGTTTTTT	CASSVVLTGELFF
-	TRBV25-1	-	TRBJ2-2	TGTGCCAGCAGTGAATCGGTAGCCCGGAGGTTCGACACCGGGGAGCTGTTTTTT	CASSESVARRFDTGELFF
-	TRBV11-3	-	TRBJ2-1	TGTGCCAGCAGCTACGAAACCCGGACAGTTTTCTTC	CASSYETRTVFF
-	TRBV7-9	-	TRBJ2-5	TGTGCCAGCAGCTTAGAACGGCAAGAGACCCAGTACTTC	CASSLERQETQYF
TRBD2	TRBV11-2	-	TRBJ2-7	TGTGCCAGCAGCTTATTGTACGGGGGGGAGTACGAGCAGTACTTC	CASSLLYGGEYEQYF
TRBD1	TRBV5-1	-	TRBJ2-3	TGCGCCAGCAGCCTGGACAGGTTAGATACGCAGTATTTT	CASSLDRLDTQYF
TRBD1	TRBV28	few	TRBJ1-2	TGTGCCAGCAGCCCGACAGGGGGCTATGGCTACACCTTC	CASSPTGGYGYTF
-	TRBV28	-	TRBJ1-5	TGTGCCAGCACCTTGACTTTGCGGAATCAGCCCCAGCATTTT	CASTLTLRNQPQHF
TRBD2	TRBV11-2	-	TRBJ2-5	TGTGCCAGCAGCAAAGGTAGCGGGGGACAAGAGACCCAGTACTTC	CASSKGSGGQETQYF
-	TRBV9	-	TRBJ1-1	TGTGCCAGCAGCGTAGGGGCCGGGCGGGGGATCACTGAAGCTTTCTTT	CASSVGAGRGITEAFF
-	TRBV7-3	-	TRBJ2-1	TGTGCCAGCAGCTTAACGCAGGGTAATGAGCAGTTCTTC	CASSLTQGNEQFF
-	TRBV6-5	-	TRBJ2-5	TGTGCCAGCATGAGGAATCGAGAGACCCAGTACTTC	CASMRNRETQYF
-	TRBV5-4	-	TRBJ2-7	TGTGCCAGCAGTAGAAGTAGCGGTAAAAGCTCCTACGAGCAGTACTTC	CASSRSSGKSSYEQYF